The 6 T cell receptor beta chains presented below share a single source sample, sequenced in a study of T-cell memory formation after mild COVID-19. MiXCR, run by TCRdb on the 5' RACE reads, gives a single entry per CDR3 protein. This table holds a few hundred thousand distinct CDR3 sequences, around 15% found once. The sequenced sample consisted of PBMCs or a T cell subset sorted from them (not recorded which). The origin of the receptors is a young man who had mild COVID-19 (a few samples of this study predate the infection). Cell type and time point are not known.

V and J are TRBV7-9 and TRBJ1-5, with D perhaps matching TRBD1 (6 bases). The CDR3 covers 12 residues. The ends were cut back, 5 bases at V and 9 bases at J, with 11 bases in the middle. CDR1 and CDR2 from the germline V gene are SEHNR and FQNEAQ (reference sequence). In DNA form, the CDR3 reads TGTGCCAGCAGCCAGGACAGCCGGCCCCAGCATTTT. Protein: CASSQDSRPQHF.

This clonotype came up a few times. The chain couples TRBV20-1 to TRBJ2-1; D uncertain. This CDR3 is 10 amino acids long. Germline CDR1 DFQATT, CDR2 SNEGSKA (reference sequence). The ends were cut back, 3 bases at V and 7 bases at J, with 4 bases in the middle. CDR3 sequence reads: CSARSNEQFF. DNA of the CDR3: TGCAGTGCTAGGTCGAATGAGCAGTTCTTC.

This clonotype came up a few times. The chain couples TRBV7-2 to TRBJ1-5; D remains ambiguous. CDR1 and CDR2 (germline): SGHTA, FQGNSA. The CDR3 consists of 14 residues. Trimming stripped 5 bases from V and 7 bases from J, with 15 bases between. CDR3 nucleotide sequence: TGTGCCAGCAGCCTCGGGCCCCCGCCGCAGCCCCAGCATTTT. This gives the protein CASSLGPPPQPQHF.

This clonotype has a handful of counts. This chain uses TRBV11-3 with TRBJ2-1, with a weak D call TRBD2 (5 bases). From germline, CDR1 is SGHNT and CDR2 YENEEA. V gave up 9 bases and J gave up 8 bases, with 17 bases separating them. The CDR3 consists of 13 residues. For the CDR3, the DNA is TGTGCCAGTAGCCCGCCCCAGAGGGATGAGCAGTTCTTC. Encoded protein: CASSPPQRDEQFF. The full variable domain, rest sourced from reference TRBV11-3 and TRBJ2-1, is EAGVVQSPRYKIIEKKQPVAFWCNPISGHNTLYWYLQNLGQGPELLIRYENEEAVDDSQLPKDRFSAERLKGVDSTLKIQPAELGDSAVYLCASSPPQRDEQFFGPGTRLTVL.

The rearrangement uses TRBV12-3 or TRBV12-4 and TRBJ1-6; no clear D gene. V lost 1 base to trimming and J lost 0 bases, with 13 bases between them. The CDR3 contains 18 residues. For the CDR3, the DNA is TGTGCCAGCAGTTTAGAGGGCAGGCGAAGCTCCTATAATTCACCCCTCCACTTT. Protein product: CASSLEGRRSSYNSPLHF.

This clonotype was found many times. The chain combines TRBV4-1 with TRBJ2-5; 11 bases line up with TRBD2. This CDR3 contains 16 residues. CDR1 and CDR2 (germline): MGHRA, YSYEKL. The V and J ends lost 0 bases and 4 bases, in that order; junction bases with no gene match: 4. The CDR3 is CASSQDLGLAGETQYF. The CDR3 nucleotides read TGCGCCAGCAGCCAAGATCTAGGACTAGCGGGAGAGACCCAGTACTTC.